This T cell receptor beta chain comes out of a study of T cells in Graves' hyperthyroidism and ophthalmopathy. The ends were cut back, 6 bases at V and 1 base at J, with 18 bases in the middle. The CDR3 has 15 amino acids. CDR1 DFQATT and CDR2 SNEGSKA come from the germline V gene (reference sequence). Amplified TCR beta CDR3 regions came from RNA transcripts. Using the HTBI primer set, a first-round RT-PCR was run on the TCR CDR3. TCRdb passed the multiplex PCR reads through MiXCR, listing each CDR3 protein once. The repertoire has 600,000 to 850,000 distinct CDR3 sequences, over 15% of them found once; the top ten carry about a sixth. This clonotype was seen a handful of times.

Sequenced material: blood. The chain recombines TRBV20-1 with TRBJ1-1, with D maybe TRBD1 (5 bases). The clonotype comes from a woman in her forties or fifties with Graves' hyperthyroidism that later progressed to Graves' ophthalmopathy. DNA for the CDR3: TGCAGTGCCCCCGGCCAGGGCATGACGAACACTGAAGCTTTCTTT. It encodes CSAPGQGMTNTEAFF.